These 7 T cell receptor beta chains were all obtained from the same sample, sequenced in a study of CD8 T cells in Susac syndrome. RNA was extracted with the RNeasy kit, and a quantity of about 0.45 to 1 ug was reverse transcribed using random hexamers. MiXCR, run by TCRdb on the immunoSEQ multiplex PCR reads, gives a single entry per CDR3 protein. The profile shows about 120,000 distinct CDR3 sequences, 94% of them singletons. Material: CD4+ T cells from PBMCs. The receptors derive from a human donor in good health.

CDR3 nucleotide sequence: TGTGCCAGCAGTTCATTGACTAGCGGGATAGACGAGCAGTACTTC. Amino acid sequence: CASSSLTSGIDEQYF. The chain recombines TRBV12-3 or TRBV12-4 with TRBJ2-7; 11 bases fit TRBD2. The J segment lost 5 bases and the V segment lost 4 bases, leaving 7 bases of the junction unmatched. The CDR3 has 15 amino acids.

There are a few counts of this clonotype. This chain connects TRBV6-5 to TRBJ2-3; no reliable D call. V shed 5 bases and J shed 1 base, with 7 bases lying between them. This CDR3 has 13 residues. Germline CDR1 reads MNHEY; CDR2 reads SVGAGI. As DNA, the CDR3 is TGTGCCAGCAGTCGGACGGGCACAGATACGCAGTATTTT. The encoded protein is CASSRTGTDTQYF.

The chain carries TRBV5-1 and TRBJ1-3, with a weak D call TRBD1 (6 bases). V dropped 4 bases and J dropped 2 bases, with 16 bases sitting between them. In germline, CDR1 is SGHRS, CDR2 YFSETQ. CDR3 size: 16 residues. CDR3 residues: CASSPTGTVPGNTIYF. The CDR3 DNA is TGCGCCAGCAGCCCAACAGGGACCGTGCCTGGAAACACCATATATTTT.

The CDR3: CASSFIAGDPYNEQFF. For the CDR3, the DNA is TGCGCCAGCAGCTTTATCGCGGGAGACCCCTACAATGAGCAGTTCTTC. V is TRBV5-1 and J is TRBJ2-1, with TRBD2 matching 7 bases. The trim removed 2 bases at V and 2 bases at J, leaving 7 bases unmatched. Germline-derived CDR1 and CDR2 are SGHRS and YFSETQ. This CDR3 spans 16 amino acids. The whole variable domain, remainder taken from reference TRBV5-1 and TRBJ2-1, is KAGVTQTPRYLIKTRGQQVTLSCSPISGHRSVSWYQQTPGQGLQFLFEYFSETQRNKGNFPGRFSGRQFSNSRSEMNVSTLELGDSALYLCASSFIAGDPYNEQFFGPGTRLTVL.

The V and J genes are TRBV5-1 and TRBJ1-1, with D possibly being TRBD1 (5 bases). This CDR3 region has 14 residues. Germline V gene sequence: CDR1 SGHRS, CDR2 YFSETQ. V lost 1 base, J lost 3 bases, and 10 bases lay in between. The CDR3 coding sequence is TGCGCCAGCAGCTTGTCTCAGGGTTACACTGAAGCTTTCTTT. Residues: CASSLSQGYTEAFF.

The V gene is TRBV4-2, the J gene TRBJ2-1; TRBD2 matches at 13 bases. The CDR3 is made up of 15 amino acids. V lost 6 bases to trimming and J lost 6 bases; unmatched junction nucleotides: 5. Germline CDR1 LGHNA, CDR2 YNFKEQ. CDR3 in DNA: TGTGCCAGCAGTCGGGGACTAGCGGGAAGCAATGAGCAGTTCTTC. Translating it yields CASSRGLAGSNEQFF.

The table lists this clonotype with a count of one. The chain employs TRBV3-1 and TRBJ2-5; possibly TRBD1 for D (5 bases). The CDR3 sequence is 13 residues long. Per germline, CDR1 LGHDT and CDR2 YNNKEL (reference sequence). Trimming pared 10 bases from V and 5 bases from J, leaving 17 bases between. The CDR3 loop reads CATDSVGAETQYF. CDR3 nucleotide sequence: TGTGCCACCGACTCGGTTGGGGCTGAGACCCAGTACTTC.